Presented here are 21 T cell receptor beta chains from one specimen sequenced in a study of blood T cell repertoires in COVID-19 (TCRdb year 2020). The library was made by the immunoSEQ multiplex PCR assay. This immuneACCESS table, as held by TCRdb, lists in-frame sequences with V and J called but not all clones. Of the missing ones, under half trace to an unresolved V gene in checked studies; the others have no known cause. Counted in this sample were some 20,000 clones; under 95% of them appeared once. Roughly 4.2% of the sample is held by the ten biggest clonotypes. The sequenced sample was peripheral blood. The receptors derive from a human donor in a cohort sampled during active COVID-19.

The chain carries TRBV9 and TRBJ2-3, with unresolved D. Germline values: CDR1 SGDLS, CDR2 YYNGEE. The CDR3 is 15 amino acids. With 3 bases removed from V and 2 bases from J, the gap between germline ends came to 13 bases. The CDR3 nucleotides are TGTGCCAGCAGCGCCCTCCCCGCACACACAGATACGCAGTATTTT. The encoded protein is CASSALPAHTDTQYF. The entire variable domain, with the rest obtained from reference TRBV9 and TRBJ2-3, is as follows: DSGVTQTPKHLITATGQRVTLRCSPRSGDLSVYWYQQSLDQGLQFLIQYYNGEERAKGNILERFSAQQFPDLHSELNLSSLELGDSALYFCASSALPAHTDTQYFGPGTRLTVL.

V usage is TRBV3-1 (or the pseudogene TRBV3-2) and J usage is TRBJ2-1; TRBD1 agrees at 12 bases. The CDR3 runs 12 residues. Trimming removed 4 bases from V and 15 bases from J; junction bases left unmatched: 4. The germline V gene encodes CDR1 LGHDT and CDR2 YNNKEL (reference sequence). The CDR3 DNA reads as TGTGCCAGCAGCCTAGGGACAGGGGGCTTGTTCTTC. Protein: CASSLGTGGLFF.

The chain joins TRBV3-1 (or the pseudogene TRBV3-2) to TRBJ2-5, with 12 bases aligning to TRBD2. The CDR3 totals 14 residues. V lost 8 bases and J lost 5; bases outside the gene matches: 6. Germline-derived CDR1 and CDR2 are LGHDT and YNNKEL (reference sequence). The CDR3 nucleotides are TGTGCCAGCTCGAGGGGACTAGCGGGTGAGACCCAGTACTTC. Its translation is CASSRGLAGETQYF.

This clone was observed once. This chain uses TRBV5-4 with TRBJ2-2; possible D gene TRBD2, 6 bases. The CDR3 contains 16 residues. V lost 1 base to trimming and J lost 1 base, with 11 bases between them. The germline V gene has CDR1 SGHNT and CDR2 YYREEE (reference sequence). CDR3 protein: CASSLRGRGNTGELFF. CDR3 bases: TGTGCCAGCAGCTTGCGAGGGCGGGGGAACACCGGGGAGCTGTTTTTT.

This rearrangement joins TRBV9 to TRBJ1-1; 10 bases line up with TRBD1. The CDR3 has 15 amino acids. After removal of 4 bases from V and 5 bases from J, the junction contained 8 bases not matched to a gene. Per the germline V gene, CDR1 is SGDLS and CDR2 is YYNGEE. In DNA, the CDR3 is TGTGCCAGCAGCCCCAGACAGGGGGCGCGTACTGAAGCTTTCTTT. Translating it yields CASSPRQGARTEAFF.

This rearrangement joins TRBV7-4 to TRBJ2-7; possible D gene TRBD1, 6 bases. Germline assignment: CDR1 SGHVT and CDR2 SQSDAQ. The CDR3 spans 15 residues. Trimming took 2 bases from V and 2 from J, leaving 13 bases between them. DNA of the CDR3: TGTGCCAGCAGCTTAAGGACAGCCAGGACCTACGAGCAGTACGTC. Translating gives CASSLRTARTYEQYV.

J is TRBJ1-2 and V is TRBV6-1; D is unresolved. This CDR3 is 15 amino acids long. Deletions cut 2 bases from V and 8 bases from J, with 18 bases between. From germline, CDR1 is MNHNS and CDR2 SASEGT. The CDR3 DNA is TGTGCCAGCAGTGAACCCCCGAGGCCCGGGTGGGGCTACACCTTC. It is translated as CASSEPPRPGWGYTF.

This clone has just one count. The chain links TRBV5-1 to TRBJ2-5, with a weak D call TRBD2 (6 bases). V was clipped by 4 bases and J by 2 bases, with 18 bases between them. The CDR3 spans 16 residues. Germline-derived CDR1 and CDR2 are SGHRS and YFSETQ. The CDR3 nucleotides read TGCGCCAGCAGCCCTGGGGGGAACACCTTTCAAGAGACCCAGTACTTC. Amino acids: CASSPGGNTFQETQYF.

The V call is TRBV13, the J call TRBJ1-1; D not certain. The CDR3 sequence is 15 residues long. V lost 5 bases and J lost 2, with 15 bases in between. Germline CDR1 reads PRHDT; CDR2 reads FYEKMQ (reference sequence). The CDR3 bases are TGTGCCAGCAGCCTAAACGGGTTGGTAAACACTGAAGCTTTCTTT. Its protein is CASSLNGLVNTEAFF.

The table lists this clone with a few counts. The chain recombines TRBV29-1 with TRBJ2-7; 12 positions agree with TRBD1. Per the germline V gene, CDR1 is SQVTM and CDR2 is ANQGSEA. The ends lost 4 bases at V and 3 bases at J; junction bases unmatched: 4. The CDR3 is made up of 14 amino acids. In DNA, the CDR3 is TGCAGCGTTGCGGGGGACAGGGGGCTCTACGAGCAGTACTTC. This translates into CSVAGDRGLYEQYF.

In nucleotides, the CDR3 is TGTGCCAGCAGTTACTCGGCGGACAGGGATTTTGCAGCTTTCTTT. This encodes CASSYSADRDFAAFF. The chain couples TRBV6-5 to TRBJ1-1; TRBD1 matches at 8 bases. CDR1 MNHEY and CDR2 SVGAGI come from the germline V gene. The CDR3 contains 15 residues. The J segment lost 10 bases and the V segment lost 0 bases, leaving 10 bases of the junction unmatched.

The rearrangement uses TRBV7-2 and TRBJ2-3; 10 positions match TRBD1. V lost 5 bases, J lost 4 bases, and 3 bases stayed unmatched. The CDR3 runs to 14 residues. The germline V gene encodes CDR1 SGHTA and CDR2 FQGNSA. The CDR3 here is CASSPDRGADTQYF. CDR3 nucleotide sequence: TGTGCCAGCAGCCCGGACAGGGGGGCAGATACGCAGTATTTT.

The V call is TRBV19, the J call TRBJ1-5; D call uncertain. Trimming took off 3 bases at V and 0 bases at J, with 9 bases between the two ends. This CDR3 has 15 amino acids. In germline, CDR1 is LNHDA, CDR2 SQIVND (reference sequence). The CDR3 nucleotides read TGTGCCAGTAGTATTCGACAATATAGCAATCAGCCCCAGCATTTT. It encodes CASSIRQYSNQPQHF.

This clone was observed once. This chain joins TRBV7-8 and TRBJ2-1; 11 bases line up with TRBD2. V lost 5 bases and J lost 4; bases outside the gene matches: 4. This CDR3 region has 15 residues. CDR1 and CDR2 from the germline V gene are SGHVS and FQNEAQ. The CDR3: CASSPGLAEYNEQFF. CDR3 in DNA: TGTGCCAGCAGCCCGGGACTAGCGGAGTACAATGAGCAGTTCTTC.

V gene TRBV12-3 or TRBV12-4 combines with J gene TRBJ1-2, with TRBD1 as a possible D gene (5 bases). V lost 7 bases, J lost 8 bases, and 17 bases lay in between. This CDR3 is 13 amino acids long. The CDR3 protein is CASIGRASGGYTF. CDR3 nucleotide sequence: TGTGCCAGCATCGGCAGGGCTTCTGGGGGCTACACCTTC.

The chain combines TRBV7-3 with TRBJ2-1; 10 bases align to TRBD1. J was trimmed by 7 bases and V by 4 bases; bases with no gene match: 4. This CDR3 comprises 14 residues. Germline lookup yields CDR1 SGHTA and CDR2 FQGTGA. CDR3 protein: CASSSGTGANEQFF. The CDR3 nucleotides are TGTGCCAGCAGCTCCGGGACAGGGGCGAATGAGCAGTTCTTC.

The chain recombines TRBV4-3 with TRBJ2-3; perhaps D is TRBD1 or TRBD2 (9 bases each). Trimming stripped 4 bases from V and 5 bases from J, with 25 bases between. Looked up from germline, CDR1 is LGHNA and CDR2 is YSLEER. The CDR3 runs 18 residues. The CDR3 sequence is CASSPDRGATSGRDTQYF. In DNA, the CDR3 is TGCGCCAGCAGCCCTGACAGGGGGGCGACTAGCGGAAGAGATACGCAGTATTTT.

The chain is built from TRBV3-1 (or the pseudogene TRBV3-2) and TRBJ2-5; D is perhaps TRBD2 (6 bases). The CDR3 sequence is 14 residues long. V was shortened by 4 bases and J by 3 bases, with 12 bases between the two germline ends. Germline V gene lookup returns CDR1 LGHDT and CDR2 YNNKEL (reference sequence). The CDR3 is CASSRRTNEETQYF. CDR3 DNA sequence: TGTGCCAGCAGCCGAAGGACTAACGAAGAGACCCAGTACTTC.

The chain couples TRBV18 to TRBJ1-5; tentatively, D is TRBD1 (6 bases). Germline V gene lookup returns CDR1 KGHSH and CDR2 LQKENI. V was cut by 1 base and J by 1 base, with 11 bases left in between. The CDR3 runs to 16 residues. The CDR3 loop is CASSPRGGMSNQPQHF. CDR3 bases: TGTGCCAGCTCACCACGGGGGGGCATGAGCAATCAGCCCCAGCATTTT.

The CDR3 here is CASRTGTGSNQPQHF. The CDR3 DNA follows: TGTGCCAGCAGAACCGGGACAGGGAGCAATCAGCCCCAGCATTTT. The chain employs TRBV6-5 and TRBJ1-5; 9 nucleotides align to TRBD1. The trim removed 6 bases at V and 1 base at J, leaving 4 bases unmatched. This CDR3 contains 15 residues. Germline V gene sequence: CDR1 MNHEY, CDR2 SVGAGI.

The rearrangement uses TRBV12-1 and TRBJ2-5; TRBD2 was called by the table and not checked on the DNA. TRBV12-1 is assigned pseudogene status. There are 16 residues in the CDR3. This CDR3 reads CASSPPRTSGRRTQYF. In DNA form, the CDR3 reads TGTGCCAGCAGCCCTCCTCGGACTAGCGGGAGACGCACCCAGTACTTC.